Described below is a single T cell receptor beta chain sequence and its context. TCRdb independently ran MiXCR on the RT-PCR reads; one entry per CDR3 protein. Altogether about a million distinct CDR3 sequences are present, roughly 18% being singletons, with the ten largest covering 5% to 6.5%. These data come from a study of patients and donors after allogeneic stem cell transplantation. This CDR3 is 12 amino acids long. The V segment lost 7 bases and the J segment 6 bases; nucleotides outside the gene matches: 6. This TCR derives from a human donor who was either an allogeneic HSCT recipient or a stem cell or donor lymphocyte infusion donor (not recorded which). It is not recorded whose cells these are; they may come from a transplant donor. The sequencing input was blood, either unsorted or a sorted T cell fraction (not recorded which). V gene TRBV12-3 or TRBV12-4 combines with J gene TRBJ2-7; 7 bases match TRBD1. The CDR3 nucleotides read TGTGCCAGCACTGACAGGGTCGGCGAGCAGTACTTC. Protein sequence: CASTDRVGEQYF.